Reported below is one T cell receptor (beta chain). What it binds is not known. Those with hyperthyroidism were 18 to 65 years old, newly diagnosed, and ill for under 2 months. Researchers barred patients who had uncontrolled infection, other autoimmune disease, pregnancy or lactation. Orbital computed tomography, thyroid ultrasound, serum thyroxine and TRAb, and clinical symptoms together informed the diagnoses. The data are from a study of T cells in Graves' hyperthyroidism and ophthalmopathy. Study observations and caveats: Blood also showed most of the thyroid clonotypes that were expanded above 0.001.

Template material for amplifying TCR beta CDR3 regions consisted of RNA transcripts. HTBI primers drove first-round RT-PCR of the TCR CDR3. One entry per CDR3 protein, called by TCRdb with MiXCR from the multiplex PCR reads. Of 350,000 to 400,000 distinct CDR3 sequences listed, more than 13% were seen once; the top ten hold about 33%. With 6 bases clipped from V and 6 bases from J, the junction kept 7 bases outside the gene matches. Germline lookup yields CDR1 SNHLY and CDR2 FYNNEI. The CDR3 has 14 amino acids. The chain couples TRBV2 to TRBJ1-2; the match to TRBD1 covers 10 bases. Input material: blood. The source is a woman in her twenties or thirties with Graves' hyperthyroidism. For the CDR3, the DNA is TGTGCCAGCAGCCATATTGACAGGGGGCATGGCTACACCTTC. Amino acids: CASSHIDRGHGYTF.